This entry concerns a single T cell receptor (beta chain). The data were obtained in a study of blood T cell repertoires in COVID-19. Overall study: Two negative PCRs, clearance, or symptom resolution had been documented for recovered Cohort 3 donors. COVID-19 samples collected from the United States, Italy and Spain covered acute and convalescent phases. The cDNA or gDNA used as material had been derived from T cells, B-cell-depleted T cells, or PBMCs.

The assay was immunoSEQ multiplex PCR, and TCRdb's table has in-frame clones only and misses some. The sample yields about 200,000 clones, roughly 86% seen once. Germline assignment: CDR1 WSHSY and CDR2 SAAADI. The CDR3 is made up of 16 amino acids. Trimming removed 10 bases from V and 2 bases from J; junction bases left unmatched: 11. Participant-reported clinical history was the basis for cohort assignment. This chain uses TRBV10-2 with TRBJ1-4; 9 nucleotides match TRBD1. This TCR derives from a woman in her forties in a cohort exposed to, infected with or recovered from COVID-19 (not recorded which). Sequenced input: PBMCs or T cells enriched from blood (not recorded which). The CDR3 DNA reads as TGCGCCACTGGACAGGGGATATCAGTTACTAATGAAAAACTGTTTTTT. It specifies CATGQGISVTNEKLFF.